A selection of T cell receptor beta chains follows, all from one sample in a study of shared clonotypes between healthy human individuals. Data came from immunoSEQ multiplex PCR; TCRdb stores just in-frame clones and leaves some out. This sample has more than 2 million clones, with 80% to 95% found just once. The sample consisted of naive CD8+ T cells from PBMCs. The receptors come from a man younger than 30 in good health. Some clones in this sample may be carry-over from other donors' samples. The CDR3 runs from the conserved cysteine through the conserved F or W. D genes are given only for firm matches. Size values are once, few and many counts, or a class for expanded clones, and some rows have none.

V: TRBV5-1; size: NA; J: TRBJ2-7; D: NA; CDR3: CASSLGPDTYEQYF; DNA: TGCGCCAGCAGCTTGGGACCGGATACCTACGAGCAGTACTTC
V: TRBV19; size: NA; J: TRBJ1-1; D: NA; CDR3: CASSIGWGSVNTEAFF; DNA: TGTGCCAGTAGTATAGGATGGGGGTCGGTGAACACTGAAGCTTTCTTT
V: TRBV9; size: NA; J: TRBJ2-1; D: NA; CDR3: CASSVAHNEQFF; DNA: TGTGCCAGCAGCGTAGCTCACAATGAGCAGTTCTTC
V: TRBV23-1; size: once; J: TRBJ1-3; D: NA; CDR3: CASSLPTPPSINGNTIYF; DNA: TGCGCCAGCAGTCTCCCGACCCCCCCTTCGATAAACGGAAACACCATATATTTT
V: TRBV7-3; size: NA; J: TRBJ2-3; D: NA; CDR3: CASSFLEGPHQDTQYF; DNA: TGTGCCAGCAGCTTCCTTGAGGGACCCCACCAAGATACGCAGTATTTT
V: TRBV27; size: once; J: TRBJ2-2; D: NA; CDR3: CASSVVNTGELFF; DNA: TGTGCCAGCAGCGTGGTAAACACCGGGGAGCTGTTTTTT
V: TRBV7-9; size: NA; J: TRBJ2-7; D: TRBD1; CDR3: CASSFLPGQGEVYEQYF; DNA: TGTGCCAGCAGCTTCCTCCCCGGACAGGGGGAAGTATACGAGCAGTACTTC
V: TRBV18; size: NA; J: TRBJ2-3; D: NA; CDR3: CASSAGGWRDTQYF; DNA: TGTGCCAGCTCAGCCGGAGGATGGAGGGATACGCAGTATTTT
V: TRBV29-1; size: NA; J: TRBJ1-2; D: NA; CDR3: CSVEGREVRTSSSHPSWSYGYTF; DNA: TGCAGCGTTGAAGGTAGGGAGGTTCGGACGTCGAGCTCCCATCCCAGTTGGAGCTATGGCTACACCTTC
V: TRBV6-6; size: NA; J: TRBJ2-3; D: NA; CDR3: CASSFHSPLGADTQYF; DNA: TGTGCCAGCAGTTTCCACAGCCCCTTGGGGGCAGATACGCAGTATTTT
V: TRBV9; size: NA; J: TRBJ2-3; D: TRBD2; CDR3: CASSAQTSGRADTQYF; DNA: TGTGCCAGCAGCGCCCAGACTAGCGGGAGGGCAGATACGCAGTATTTT
V: TRBV30; size: NA; J: TRBJ2-5; D: NA; CDR3: CACLWGLGETQYF; DNA: TGTGCCTGCCTATGGGGACTGGGAGAGACCCAGTACTTC
V: TRBV27; size: NA; J: TRBJ1-5; D: NA; CDR3: CASTQSWKGLGNQPQHF; DNA: TGTGCCAGCACCCAATCCTGGAAGGGGCTAGGCAATCAGCCCCAGCATTTT
V: TRBV7-9; size: NA; J: TRBJ2-1; D: TRBD2; CDR3: CASSPRTSGYNEQFF; DNA: TGTGCCAGCAGCCCCCGGACTAGCGGGTACAATGAGCAGTTCTTC
V: TRBV2; size: NA; J: TRBJ1-1; D: NA; CDR3: CASSEGLMNTEAFF; DNA: TGTGCCAGCAGTGAAGGGCTGATGAACACTGAAGCTTTCTTT
V: TRBV7-2; size: NA; J: TRBJ2-1; D: TRBD2; CDR3: CASSWGTSGKNEQFF; DNA: TGTGCCAGCAGCTGGGGGACTAGCGGGAAGAATGAGCAGTTCTTC
V: TRBV27; size: once; J: TRBJ2-1; D: TRBD2; CDR3: CASSFRTSGGYNEQFF; DNA: TGTGCCAGCAGTTTCCGAACTAGCGGGGGATACAATGAGCAGTTCTTC
V: TRBV7-9; size: NA; J: TRBJ2-7; D: NA; CDR3: CASSSPGQIYEQYF; DNA: TGTGCCAGCAGCTCCCCTGGACAGATCTACGAGCAGTACTTC
V: TRBV9; size: NA; J: TRBJ1-1; D: NA; CDR3: CASSVGYMNTEAFF; DNA: TGTGCCAGCAGCGTAGGATACATGAACACTGAAGCTTTCTTT
V: TRBV19; size: NA; J: TRBJ2-1; D: TRBD2; CDR3: CASSTGLADYYNEQFF; DNA: TGTGCCAGTAGTACTGGACTAGCGGACTACTACAATGAGCAGTTCTTC
V: TRBV7-9; size: NA; J: TRBJ2-3; D: TRBD1; CDR3: CASSWGGRGLTDTQYF; DNA: TGTGCCAGCAGCTGGGGAGGCAGGGGGCTCACAGATACGCAGTATTTT
V: TRBV29-1; size: NA; J: TRBJ2-7; D: NA; CDR3: CSVESPPGGTPYEQYF; DNA: TGCAGCGTTGAAAGTCCCCCTGGGGGGACCCCCTACGAGCAGTACTTC
V: TRBV19; size: NA; J: TRBJ2-1; D: NA; CDR3: CASSHTWEQFF; DNA: TGTGCCAGTAGCCATACCTGGGAGCAGTTCTTC
V: TRBV4-3; size: NA; J: TRBJ2-7; D: TRBD1; CDR3: CASSQEGGLSYEQYF; DNA: TGCGCCAGCAGCCAAGAAGGGGGCCTATCCTACGAGCAGTACTTC
V: TRBV2; size: NA; J: TRBJ1-1; D: TRBD1; CDR3: CASRPGTGESLPEAFF; DNA: TGTGCCAGCAGACCCGGGACAGGGGAATCTCTTCCTGAAGCTTTCTTT
V: TRBV5-7; size: NA; J: TRBJ2-1; D: TRBD2; CDR3: CASSQKAGGTYNEQFF; DNA: TGTGCCAGCAGCCAAAAAGCGGGAGGAACCTACAATGAGCAGTTCTTC
V: TRBV4-2; size: NA; J: TRBJ2-7; D: NA; CDR3: CASSGRAGSTYEQYF; DNA: TGTGCCAGCAGTGGCAGGGCAGGGAGCACCTACGAGCAGTACTTC
V: TRBV14; size: once; J: TRBJ1-4; D: NA; CDR3: CASSQDRAGANEKLFF; DNA: TGTGCCAGCAGCCAAGATCGGGCAGGGGCTAATGAAAAACTGTTTTTT
V: TRBV27; size: NA; J: TRBJ1-2; D: NA; CDR3: CASGSVSHTANYGYTF; DNA: TGTGCCAGCGGATCAGTCAGTCATACAGCTAACTATGGCTACACCTTC
V: TRBV11-2; size: NA; J: TRBJ2-5; D: NA; CDR3: CASSLVRTTQGETQYF; DNA: TGTGCCAGCAGCTTAGTCCGGACAACCCAAGGGGAGACCCAGTACTTC
V: TRBV5-6; size: NA; J: TRBJ1-1; D: NA; CDR3: CASSPGRTEYEAFF; DNA: TGTGCCAGCAGCCCGGGGAGGACAGAGTATGAAGCTTTCTTT
V: TRBV6-6; size: NA; J: TRBJ2-7; D: NA; CDR3: CASSYSITSYYEQYF; DNA: TGTGCCAGCAGTTACTCTATAACCAGTTACTACGAGCAGTACTTC
V: TRBV7-3; size: NA; J: TRBJ2-3; D: TRBD1; CDR3: CASSFDRGSGDTQYF; DNA: TGTGCCAGCAGCTTTGACAGGGGCAGCGGAGATACGCAGTATTTT
V: TRBV9; size: NA; J: TRBJ2-1; D: NA; CDR3: CASSVEGGATYNEQFF; DNA: TGTGCCAGCAGCGTAGAGGGCGGCGCTACCTACAATGAGCAGTTCTTC
V: TRBV11-2; size: NA; J: TRBJ2-5; D: NA; CDR3: CASSLDSQGYEETQYF; DNA: TGTGCCAGCAGCTTAGATTCACAAGGGTATGAGGAGACCCAGTACTTC
V: TRBV6-5; size: NA; J: TRBJ1-1; D: NA; CDR3: CASSYYPNTEAFF; DNA: TGTGCCAGCAGTTACTATCCAAACACTGAAGCTTTCTTT
V: TRBV7-9; size: NA; J: TRBJ2-5; D: NA; CDR3: CASSTNRAEFRETQYF; DNA: TGTGCCAGCAGCACGAACAGGGCTGAGTTTAGAGAGACCCAGTACTTC
V: TRBV4-2; size: NA; J: TRBJ2-1; D: NA; CDR3: CASSQDGGLVMFNEQFF; DNA: TGTGCCAGCAGCCAAGATGGTGGGCTAGTAATGTTCAATGAGCAGTTCTTC
V: TRBV7-9; size: NA; J: TRBJ1-2; D: TRBD1; CDR3: CASSRLGQGGHGYTF; DNA: TGTGCCAGCAGCAGACTCGGACAGGGGGGACATGGCTACACCTTC
V: TRBV27; size: NA; J: TRBJ2-5; D: NA; CDR3: CASKGRLEETQYF; DNA: TGTGCCAGCAAGGGTCGTCTGGAGGAGACCCAGTACTTC
V: TRBV9; size: NA; J: TRBJ2-3; D: NA; CDR3: CASSPPSDTQYF; DNA: TGTGCCAGCTCCCCCCCCTCTGATACGCAGTATTTT
V: TRBV2; size: NA; J: TRBJ2-4; D: TRBD2; CDR3: CASRRGLAGGPAKNIQYF; DNA: TGTGCCAGCAGGAGAGGACTAGCGGGAGGGCCGGCCAAAAACATTCAGTACTTC
V: TRBV29-1; size: NA; J: TRBJ2-5; D: NA; CDR3: CSGVGRLGETQYF; DNA: TGCAGCGGGGTGGGGAGGCTGGGGGAGACCCAGTACTTC
V: TRBV28; size: NA; J: TRBJ1-3; D: NA; CDR3: CASSPPGGGLADTIYF; DNA: TGTGCCAGCAGTCCCCCAGGCGGGGGGCTTGCGGACACCATATATTTT
V: TRBV28; size: NA; J: TRBJ2-7; D: TRBD2; CDR3: CASSLGTSGGNEQYF; DNA: TGTGCCAGCAGTTTAGGGACTAGCGGGGGGAACGAGCAGTACTTC
V: TRBV29-1; size: NA; J: TRBJ2-7; D: NA; CDR3: CSALLGYEQYF; DNA: TGCAGCGCCCTTCTAGGCTACGAGCAGTACTTC
V: TRBV27; size: NA; J: TRBJ2-7; D: TRBD2; CDR3: CASSSQREGFYEQYF; DNA: TGTGCCAGCAGTTCACAGCGGGAGGGATTCTACGAGCAGTACTTC
V: TRBV2; size: NA; J: TRBJ2-2; D: NA; CDR3: CASMGGNTGELFF; DNA: TGTGCCAGCATGGGGGGGAACACCGGGGAGCTGTTTTTT
V: TRBV2; size: NA; J: TRBJ1-1; D: NA; CDR3: CASRGAMNTEAFF; DNA: TGTGCCAGCAGAGGGGCTATGAACACTGAAGCTTTCTTT
V: TRBV6-5; size: NA; J: TRBJ1-3; D: NA; CDR3: CASSYQGPGNTIYF; DNA: TGTGCCAGCAGTTATCAGGGGCCTGGAAACACCATATATTTT
V: TRBV12-5; size: NA; J: TRBJ1-2; D: NA; CDR3: CASGLEGVANYGYTF; DNA: TGTGCTAGTGGTTTGGAAGGGGTAGCTAACTATGGCTACACCTTC
V: TRBV7-8; size: NA; J: TRBJ2-1; D: TRBD2; CDR3: CASSWREFDNEQFF; DNA: TGTGCCAGCAGCTGGCGGGAGTTCGACAATGAGCAGTTCTTC
V: TRBV28; size: NA; J: TRBJ2-1; D: NA; CDR3: CASKGRGSYNEQFF; DNA: TGTGCCAGCAAGGGGAGGGGGTCCTACAATGAGCAGTTCTTC
V: TRBV2; size: NA; J: TRBJ1-2; D: NA; CDR3: CASSDTYGYTF; DNA: TGTGCCAGCAGTGATACATATGGCTACACCTTC
V: TRBV10-3; size: NA; J: TRBJ2-5; D: NA; CDR3: CAISPRGRGETQYF; DNA: TGTGCCATCAGTCCAAGAGGGAGGGGGGAGACCCAGTACTTC